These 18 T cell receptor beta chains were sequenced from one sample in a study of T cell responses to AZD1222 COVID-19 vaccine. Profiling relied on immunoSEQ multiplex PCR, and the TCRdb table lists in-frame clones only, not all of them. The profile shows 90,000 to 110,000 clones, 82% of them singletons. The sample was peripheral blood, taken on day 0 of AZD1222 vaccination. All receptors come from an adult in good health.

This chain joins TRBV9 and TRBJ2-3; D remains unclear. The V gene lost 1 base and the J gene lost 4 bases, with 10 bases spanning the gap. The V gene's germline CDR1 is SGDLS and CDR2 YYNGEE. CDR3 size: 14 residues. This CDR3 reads CASSVPPQPDTQYF. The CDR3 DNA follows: TGTGCCAGCAGCGTACCTCCCCAGCCAGATACGCAGTATTTT. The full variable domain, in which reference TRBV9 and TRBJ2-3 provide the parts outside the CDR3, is DSGVTQTPKHLITATGQRVTLRCSPRSGDLSVYWYQQSLDQGLQFLIQYYNGEERAKGNILERFSAQQFPDLHSELNLSSLELGDSALYFCASSVPPQPDTQYFGPGTRLTVL.

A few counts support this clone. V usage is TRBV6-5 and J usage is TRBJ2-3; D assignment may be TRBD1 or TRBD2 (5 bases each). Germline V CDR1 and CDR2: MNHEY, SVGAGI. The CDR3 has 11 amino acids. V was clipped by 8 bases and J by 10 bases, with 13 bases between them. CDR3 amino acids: CASGTGTAQYF. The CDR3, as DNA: TGTGCCAGCGGGACCGGGACGGCGCAGTATTTT.

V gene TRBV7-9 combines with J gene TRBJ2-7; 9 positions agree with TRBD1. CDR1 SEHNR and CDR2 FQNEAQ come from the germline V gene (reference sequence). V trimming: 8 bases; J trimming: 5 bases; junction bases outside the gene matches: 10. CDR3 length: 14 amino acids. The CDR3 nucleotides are TGTGCCAGCGCCGGTGTGGGGACAGGGAACGAGCAGTACTTC. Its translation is CASAGVGTGNEQYF.

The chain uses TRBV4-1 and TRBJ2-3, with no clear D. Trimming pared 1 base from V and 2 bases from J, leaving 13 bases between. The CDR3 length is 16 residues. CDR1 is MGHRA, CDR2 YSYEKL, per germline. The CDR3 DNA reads TGCGCCAGCAGCCAAGTTGACCTGGGGTTCACAGATACGCAGTATTTT. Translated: CASSQVDLGFTDTQYF.

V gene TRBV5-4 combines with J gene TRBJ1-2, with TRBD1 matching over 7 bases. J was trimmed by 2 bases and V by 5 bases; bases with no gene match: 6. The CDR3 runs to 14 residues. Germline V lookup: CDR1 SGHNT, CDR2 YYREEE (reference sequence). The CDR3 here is CASSRDSSNYGYTF. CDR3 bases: TGTGCCAGCAGTCGGGACAGTTCCAACTATGGCTACACCTTC.

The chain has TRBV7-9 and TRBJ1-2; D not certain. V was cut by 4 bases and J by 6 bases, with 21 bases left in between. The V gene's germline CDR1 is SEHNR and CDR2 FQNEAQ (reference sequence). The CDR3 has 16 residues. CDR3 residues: CASSSRQQDGQDGYTF. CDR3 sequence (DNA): TGTGCCAGCAGCTCACGGCAGCAGGACGGCCAGGATGGCTACACCTTC.

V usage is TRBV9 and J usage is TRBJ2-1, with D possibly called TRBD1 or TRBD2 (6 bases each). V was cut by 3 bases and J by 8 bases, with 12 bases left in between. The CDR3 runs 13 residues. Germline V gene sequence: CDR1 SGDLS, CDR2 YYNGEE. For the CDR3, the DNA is TGTGCCAGCAGCGAGCCCGGGGGCTATGAGCAGTTCTTC. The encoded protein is CASSEPGGYEQFF.

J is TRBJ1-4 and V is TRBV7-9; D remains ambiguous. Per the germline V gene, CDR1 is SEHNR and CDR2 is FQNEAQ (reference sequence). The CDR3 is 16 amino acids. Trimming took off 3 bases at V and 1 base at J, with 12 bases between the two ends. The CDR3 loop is CASSLITFGTNEKLFF. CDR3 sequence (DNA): TGTGCCAGCAGCTTGATCACTTTCGGAACTAATGAAAAACTGTTTTTT.

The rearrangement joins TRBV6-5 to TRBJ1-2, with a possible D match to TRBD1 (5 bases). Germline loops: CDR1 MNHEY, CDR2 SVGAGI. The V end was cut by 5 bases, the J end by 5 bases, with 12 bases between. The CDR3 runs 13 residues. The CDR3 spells CASSSEGWYGYTF. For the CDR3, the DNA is TGTGCCAGCAGTAGTGAGGGGTGGTATGGCTACACCTTC.

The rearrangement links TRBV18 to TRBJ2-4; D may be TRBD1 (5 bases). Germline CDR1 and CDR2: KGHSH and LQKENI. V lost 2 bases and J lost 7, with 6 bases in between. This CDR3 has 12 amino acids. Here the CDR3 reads CASSPAGNIQYF. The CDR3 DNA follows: TGTGCCAGCTCACCAGCAGGGAACATTCAGTACTTC.

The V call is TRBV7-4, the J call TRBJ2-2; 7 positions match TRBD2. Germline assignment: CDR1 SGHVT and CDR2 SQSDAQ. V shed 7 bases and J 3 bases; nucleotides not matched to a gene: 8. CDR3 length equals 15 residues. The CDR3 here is CASTTYGGDTGELFF. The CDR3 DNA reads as TGTGCCAGCACTACATATGGGGGGGACACCGGGGAGCTGTTTTTT.

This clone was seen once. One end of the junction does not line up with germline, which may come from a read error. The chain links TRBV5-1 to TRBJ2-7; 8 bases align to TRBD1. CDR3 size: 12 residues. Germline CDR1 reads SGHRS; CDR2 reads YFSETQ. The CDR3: CASSLEDRVPIF. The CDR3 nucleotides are TGCGCCAGCAGCTTGGAGGACAGGGTTCCCATCTTC.

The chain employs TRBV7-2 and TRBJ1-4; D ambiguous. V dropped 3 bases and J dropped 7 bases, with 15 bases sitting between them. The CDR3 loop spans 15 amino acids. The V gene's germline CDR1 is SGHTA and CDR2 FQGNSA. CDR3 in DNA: TGTGCCAGCAGCTTTAACCCGGGCGCCCGTGAAAAACTGTTTTTT. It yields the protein CASSFNPGAREKLFF.

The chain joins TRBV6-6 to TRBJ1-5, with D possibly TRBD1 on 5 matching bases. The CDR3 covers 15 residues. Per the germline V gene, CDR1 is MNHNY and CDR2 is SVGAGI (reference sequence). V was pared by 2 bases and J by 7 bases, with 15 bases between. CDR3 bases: TGTGCCAGCAGTTACGGCAGGGCTCTTACCCAGCCCCAGCATTTT. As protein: CASSYGRALTQPQHF.

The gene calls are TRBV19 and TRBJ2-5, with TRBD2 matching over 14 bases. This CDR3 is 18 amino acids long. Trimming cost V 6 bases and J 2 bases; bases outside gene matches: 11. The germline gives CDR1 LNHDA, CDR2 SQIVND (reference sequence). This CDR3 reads CASSLTGLAGARQETQYF. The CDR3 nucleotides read TGTGCCAGTAGCCTCACGGGACTAGCGGGGGCCCGACAAGAGACCCAGTACTTC.

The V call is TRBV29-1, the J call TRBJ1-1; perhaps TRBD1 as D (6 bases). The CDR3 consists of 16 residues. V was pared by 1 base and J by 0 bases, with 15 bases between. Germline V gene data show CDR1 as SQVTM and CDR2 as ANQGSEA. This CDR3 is CSVEGRRGPMNTEAFF. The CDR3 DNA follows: TGCAGCGTTGAAGGAAGGCGGGGGCCAATGAACACTGAAGCTTTCTTT.

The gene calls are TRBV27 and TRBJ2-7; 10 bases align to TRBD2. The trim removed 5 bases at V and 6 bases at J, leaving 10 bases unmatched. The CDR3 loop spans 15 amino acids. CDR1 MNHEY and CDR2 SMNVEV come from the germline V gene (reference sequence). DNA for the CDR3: TGTGCCAGCAGTCAAGCGGGGGGGCCAGTAATCGAGCAGTACTTC. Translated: CASSQAGGPVIEQYF.

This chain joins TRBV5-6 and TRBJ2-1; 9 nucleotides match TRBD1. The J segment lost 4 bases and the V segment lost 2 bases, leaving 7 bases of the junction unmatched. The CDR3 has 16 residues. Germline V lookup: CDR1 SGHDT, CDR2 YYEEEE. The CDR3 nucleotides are TGTGCCAGCAGCTTTCCCGGGACAGGGATATACAATGAGCAGTTCTTC. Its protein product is CASSFPGTGIYNEQFF.